The 25 T cell receptor beta chains below were found in one sample sequenced in a study of blood T cell repertoires in COVID-19. The repertoire was sequenced with immunoSEQ multiplex PCR; TCRdb's copy has only in-frame clones and lacks some. Of approximately 260,000 clones listed, just under 90% are singletons. Specimen: PBMCs or T cells enriched from blood (not recorded which). All receptors come from a woman aged 60-70 years who had recovered from COVID-19.

The genes are TRBV19 and TRBJ1-5; D is undetermined. The length of the CDR3 is 14 residues. Looked up from germline, CDR1 is LNHDA and CDR2 is SQIVND (reference sequence). Trimming took 10 bases from V and 7 from J, leaving 20 bases between them. The CDR3: CATEMTPSAQPQHF. CDR3 DNA sequence: TGTGCCACCGAGATGACTCCCTCCGCGCAGCCCCAGCATTTT.

The genes are TRBV3-1 (or the pseudogene TRBV3-2) and TRBJ1-6, with D possibly TRBD1 on 5 matching bases. The germline V gene encodes CDR1 LGHDT and CDR2 YNNKEL (reference sequence). Trimming cost V 1 base and J 9 bases, with 16 bases left between them. The CDR3 totals 16 residues. Here the CDR3 reads CASSQVGGMVGSPLHF. DNA for the CDR3: TGTGCCAGCAGCCAAGTGGGGGGGATGGTCGGTTCACCCCTCCACTTT.

In DNA form, the CDR3 reads TGTGCCAGCAGCGTAGTGGACAGGGGGGGAAACACCATATATTTT. It codes for CASSVVDRGGNTIYF. The chain has TRBV9 and TRBJ1-3; 10 nucleotides agree with TRBD1. Germline V gives CDR1 SGDLS, CDR2 YYNGEE. Germline trimming cut 0 bases from V and 4 bases from J; bases unmatched to any gene: 1. The CDR3 length is 15 residues.

This chain connects TRBV6-5 to TRBJ1-4; TRBD1 is a possible D gene (5 bases). The V gene's germline CDR1 is MNHEY and CDR2 SVGAGI. The V and J ends lost 4 bases and 7 bases respectively, with 13 bases between them. The CDR3 is made up of 14 amino acids. Here the CDR3 DNA reads TGTGCCAGCAGTTGGGACTCCCTGGGTGAAAAACTGTTTTTT. This encodes CASSWDSLGEKLFF.

This chain connects TRBV6-4 to TRBJ1-4; the match to TRBD1 covers 7 bases. This CDR3 region has 15 residues. V lost 8 bases to trimming and J lost 3 bases; unmatched junction nucleotides: 9. The V gene's germline CDR1 is MRHNA and CDR2 SNTAGT. For the CDR3, the DNA is TGTGCCAGCGCCAGAGCAGGGGGGTCTAATGAAAAACTGTTTTTT. This translates into CASARAGGSNEKLFF.

This chain uses TRBV19 with TRBJ1-4; D remains ambiguous. The ends were cut back, 3 bases at V and 8 bases at J, with 13 bases in the middle. The germline gives CDR1 LNHDA, CDR2 SQIVND (reference sequence). This CDR3 spans 14 amino acids. This CDR3 reads CASSISAAQEKLFF. The CDR3 DNA reads as TGTGCCAGTAGTATCTCTGCGGCCCAAGAAAAACTGTTTTTT.

This chain links TRBV28 with TRBJ2-7, with 7 positions matching TRBD1. Trimming at V came to 8 bases and at J to 2 bases, leaving 9 bases not matched to a gene. The germline gives CDR1 MDHEN, CDR2 SYDVKM. This CDR3 comprises 14 residues. CDR3 bases: TGTGCCAGCCACCCGGGACAGCCAACCTACGAGCAGTACTTC. It translates to CASHPGQPTYEQYF.

V is TRBV30 and J is TRBJ1-5, with D possibly TRBD1 on 5 matching bases. Germline CDR1 is GTSNPN and CDR2 is SVGIG (reference sequence). Trimming took off 0 bases at V and 2 bases at J, with 8 bases between the two ends. The CDR3 loop spans 14 amino acids. This chain's CDR3 is CAWSVGLGNQPQHF. DNA for the CDR3: TGTGCCTGGAGTGTGGGGCTCGGCAATCAGCCCCAGCATTTT.

A word on this clone: Mismatch with germline at one junction end may stem from a read error. This chain links TRBV7-9 with TRBJ2-1, with TRBD2 identical over 7 bases. Germline loops: CDR1 SEHNR, CDR2 FQNEAQ (reference sequence). This CDR3 region has 17 residues. CDR3 loop: CASSLAQNRDYYNEQFF. CDR3 in DNA: TGTGCCAGCAGCCTAGCCCAAAACCGGGACTACTACAATGAGCAGTTCTTC.

The chain has TRBV10-3 and TRBJ2-3; a weak D match, TRBD2 (6 bases). In germline, CDR1 is ENHRY, CDR2 SYGVKD. CDR3 size: 15 residues. Trimming removed 6 bases at V and 1 base at J, with 14 bases between. The CDR3 loop is CAIRLLAGGTDTQYF. CDR3 DNA: TGTGCCATCAGATTACTAGCAGGCGGCACAGATACGCAGTATTTT.

CDR3 protein: CASSPGDRGHNEQFF. Written as DNA, the CDR3 is TGCGCCAGCAGCCCTGGGGACAGGGGACACAATGAGCAGTTCTTC. The chain has TRBV5-1 and TRBJ2-1, with 10 nucleotides matching TRBD1. The CDR3 runs to 15 residues. Germline V gives CDR1 SGHRS, CDR2 YFSETQ. V lost 4 bases and J lost 5; bases outside the gene matches: 6.

The genes are TRBV2 and TRBJ2-3, with 7 bases identical to TRBD1. The CDR3 has 15 amino acids. Per the germline V gene, CDR1 is SNHLY and CDR2 is FYNNEI. Unmatched junction bases numbered 5, after V lost 5 bases and J lost 0 bases. The CDR3 coding sequence is TGTGCCAGCAGTTGGGACAGCCAGAGCACAGATACGCAGTATTTT. This translates into CASSWDSQSTDTQYF.

This clone was found once. This chain joins TRBV28 and TRBJ1-5; no firm D call. The CDR3 has 14 amino acids. The germline V and J ends were trimmed by 6 bases and 0 bases, with 9 bases remaining between them. Per the germline V gene, CDR1 is MDHEN and CDR2 is SYDVKM. CDR3 sequence: CASRAVNSNQPQHF. CDR3 bases: TGTGCCAGCAGGGCAGTTAATAGCAATCAGCCCCAGCATTTT.

The genes are TRBV18 and TRBJ2-1, with 7 bases aligning to TRBD1. From germline, CDR1 is KGHSH and CDR2 LQKENI. This CDR3 has 16 residues. Unmatched junction bases numbered 5, after V lost 3 bases and J lost 0 bases. The CDR3 DNA follows: TGTGCCAGCTCACCCCGGGACAGCGTCTCCTACAATGAGCAGTTCTTC. It yields the protein CASSPRDSVSYNEQFF.

The J gene is TRBJ2-7, the V gene TRBV5-1; 13 bases are shared with TRBD2. Germline CDR1 SGHRS, CDR2 YFSETQ. The CDR3 runs 16 residues. V shed 4 bases and J 4 bases; nucleotides not matched to a gene: 8. CDR3 DNA sequence: TGCGCCAGCAGCCCAACCGGGACTAGCGGGAATTACGAGCAGTACTTC. Amino acid sequence: CASSPTGTSGNYEQYF.

The chain carries TRBV28 and TRBJ1-1, with no clear D. From germline, CDR1 is MDHEN and CDR2 SYDVKM. V lost 3 bases, J lost 1 base, and 9 bases lay in between. This CDR3 spans 14 amino acids. This CDR3 reads CASSFHAGNTEAFF. The CDR3 DNA reads as TGTGCCAGCAGTTTTCACGCGGGGAACACTGAAGCTTTCTTT.

V usage is TRBV2 and J usage is TRBJ1-5, with D uncertain. The CDR3 is 14 amino acids. The germline gives CDR1 SNHLY, CDR2 FYNNEI. V shed 2 bases and J shed 4 bases, with 9 bases lying between them. The CDR3 DNA reads TGTGCCAGCAGTGAACGCGAGGTGAATCAGCCCCAGCATTTT. Its translation: CASSEREVNQPQHF. Full variable domain (outside the CDR3, taken from reference TRBV2 and TRBJ1-5): EPEVTQTPSHQVTQMGQEVILRCVPISNHLYFYWYRQILGQKVEFLVSFYNNEISEKSEIFDDQFSVERPDGSNFTLKIRSTKLEDSAMYFCASSEREVNQPQHFGDGTRLSIL.

This clone showed up just a few times. The chain carries TRBV5-1 and TRBJ2-7; no definite D call. CDR3 size: 14 residues. Germline V CDR1 and CDR2: SGHRS, YFSETQ. Trimming removed 0 bases from V and 4 bases from J, with 11 bases in between. The CDR3 bases are TGCGCCAGCAGCTTGGGGCCGGGTTGGTACGAGCAGTACTTC. Protein sequence: CASSLGPGWYEQYF.

The chain combines TRBV28 with TRBJ1-5; the D is unclear. The germline V gene encodes CDR1 MDHEN and CDR2 SYDVKM. V dropped 3 bases and J dropped 5 bases, with 11 bases sitting between them. This CDR3 has 14 amino acids. The CDR3 DNA sequence: TGTGCCAGCAGTTTCAGTAGACGGGATCAGCCCCAGCATTTT. Protein sequence: CASSFSRRDQPQHF.

The chain is built from TRBV12-3 or TRBV12-4 and TRBJ1-1, with unresolved D. CDR3 length: 11 amino acids. V was shortened by 6 bases and J by 2 bases, with 4 bases between the two germline ends. The CDR3 protein is CASRLNTEAFF. CDR3 in DNA: TGTGCCAGCAGACTCAACACTGAAGCTTTCTTT.

The rearrangement joins TRBV28 to TRBJ1-6; TRBD1 aligns across 7 bases. Germline CDR1 is MDHEN and CDR2 is SYDVKM. Trimming removed 5 bases from V and 9 bases from J; junction bases left unmatched: 10. The CDR3 spans 15 residues. The CDR3 here is CASSPNDRVASPLHF. CDR3 nucleotide sequence: TGTGCCAGCAGTCCGAACGACAGGGTGGCTTCACCCCTCCACTTT.

This chain joins TRBV9 and TRBJ2-5; 7 nucleotides agree with TRBD2. Losses at the gene ends were 4 bases for V and 3 bases for J; bases not matched to a gene: 9. The CDR3 runs to 15 residues. The germline V gene encodes CDR1 SGDLS and CDR2 YYNGEE. The CDR3 protein is CASSPPGTTKETQYF. CDR3 DNA: TGTGCCAGCAGCCCCCCCGGGACTACCAAAGAGACCCAGTACTTC.

This CDR3 reads CASSLPSGRDEQFF. The CDR3 bases are TGTGCCAGCAGTTTACCTAGCGGGAGGGATGAGCAGTTCTTC. This sequence joins TRBV28 and TRBJ2-1; 12 bases map to TRBD2. Trimming at V came to 2 bases and at J to 8 bases, leaving 1 base not matched to a gene. The CDR3 length is 14 residues. Germline assignment: CDR1 MDHEN and CDR2 SYDVKM.

To note about this clone: Other nucleotide sequences in the sample specify the same CDR3. This chain links TRBV18 with TRBJ2-5; possible D gene TRBD1, 6 bases. This CDR3 contains 14 residues. Germline assignment: CDR1 KGHSH and CDR2 LQKENI. V dropped 3 bases and J dropped 1 base, with 9 bases sitting between them. In DNA, the CDR3 is TGTGCCAGCTCACCGCTGGACAGCCAAGAGACCCAGTACTTC. Encoded protein: CASSPLDSQETQYF.

This rearrangement joins TRBV5-1 to TRBJ2-2, with a weak D call TRBD1 (6 bases). Germline V gene sequence: CDR1 SGHRS, CDR2 YFSETQ. Trimming took 6 bases from V and 0 from J, leaving 12 bases between them. This CDR3 is 15 amino acids long. The CDR3 protein is CASIKDRANTGELFF. DNA for the CDR3: TGCGCCAGCATCAAGGACAGAGCGAACACCGGGGAGCTGTTTTTT.